The TCR beta chain under discussion was sequenced for a study of blood T cell repertoires in COVID-19 (dated by TCRdb to 2020 to 2021). Broadly, across the study: Samples covering the acute and convalescent phases of COVID-19 were provided by collaborators in the United States, Italy and Spain. The prospective study material was composed of cDNA or gDNA derived from T cells, B-cell-depleted T cells, or PBMCs. Subjects who had been exposed to COVID-19, were actively infected with it, or had recovered from it provided the deeply sampled blood TCRbeta repertoires that made up the dataset. The repertoires were made available in a free public database intended to serve as a resource for research on the immune response to SARS-CoV-2. Samples were obtained from the ongoing ImmuneRACE study (first 160 participants) and from 1,200 or so subjects provided by 6 global collaborators. A de-identified subject ID, COVID-19 status, age in years and sex were almost always included in the sample metadata. Where available, HLA class I and class II types were taken from metadata supplied by the sample provider and were not determined by assay-based typing.

From the germline V gene, CDR1 is MRHNA and CDR2 is SNTAGT. The CDR3 has 14 amino acids, counting the end cysteine and phenylalanine. Just the 42-base CDR3 DNA is kept, in frame starting at base 1. Trimming at the junction amounts to 6 bases on V and 4 bases on J, and the germline ends lie 15 bases apart. TCRbeta CDR3 regions were amplified from genomic DNA using the immunoSEQ Assay, a bias-controlled multiplex PCR. On the study's bioinformatics: Within the assay, amplification of reference gene primers was used to estimate how many nucleated cells each sample contained. Sequence reads were collapsed and filtered to measure the absolute abundance of every unique TCRbeta CDR3 rearrangement. Productive Simpson clonality was computed per sample as the square root of Simpson's diversity index over productive rearrangements. TCRdb mirrors the immuneACCESS table, restricted to in-frame sequences. Some clones are absent from its copies; in checked studies, under half trace to an unresolved V gene, and the reason for the others is unknown. The V and J calls and clone size come from that table; D and trimming were worked out from the DNA. The sample table shows 200,000 to 250,000 clones, and approximately 82% are seen once. The ten top clones hold over 9.5% of the sample.

Whole blood was collected in K2EDTA tubes by collaborating institutions according to the institutions' own protocols. For TCRbeta analysis, collaborator samples were shipped as frozen whole blood, as isolated PBMCs, or as DNA extracted from either sample type. On the study overall, not on this receptor specifically: The amount of clinical and demographic metadata varied by source and participant and was provided uncurated.

A few counts support this clone. Which antigen it targets is not known. No much larger clone exists at a distance of one base, and base qualities are not known. The chain couples TRBV6-4 to TRBJ1-2; tentative D gene TRBD1, with 6 bases matching. The sequenced material came from peripheral blood. This TCR was sampled from a woman in her 40s with acute or convalescent COVID-19. This receptor has the CDR3 CASSADRLSYGYTF. The nucleotides are TGTGCCAGCAGCGCCGACAGGCTAAGCTATGGCTACACCTTC.